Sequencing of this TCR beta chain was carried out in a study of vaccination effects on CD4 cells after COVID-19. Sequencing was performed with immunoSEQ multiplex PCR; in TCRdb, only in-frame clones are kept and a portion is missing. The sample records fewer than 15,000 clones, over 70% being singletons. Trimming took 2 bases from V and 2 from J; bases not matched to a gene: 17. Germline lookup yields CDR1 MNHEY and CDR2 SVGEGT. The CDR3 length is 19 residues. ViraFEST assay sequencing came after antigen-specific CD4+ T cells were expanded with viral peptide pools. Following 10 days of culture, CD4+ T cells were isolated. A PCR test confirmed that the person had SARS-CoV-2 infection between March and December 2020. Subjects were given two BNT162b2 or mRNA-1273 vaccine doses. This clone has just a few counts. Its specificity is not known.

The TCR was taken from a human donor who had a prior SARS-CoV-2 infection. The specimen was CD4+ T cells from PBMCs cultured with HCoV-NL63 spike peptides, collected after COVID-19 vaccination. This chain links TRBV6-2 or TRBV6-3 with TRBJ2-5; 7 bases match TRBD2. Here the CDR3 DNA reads TGTGCCAGCAGTTACCCGATACCTCTACTAGCGCCGGGACAAGAGACCCAGTACTTC. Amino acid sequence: CASSYPIPLLAPGQETQYF.